This TCR beta chain derives from a study of cytomegalovirus exposure and HLA in healthy donors. CDR3 length equals 11 residues. Germline V gene data show CDR1 as MDHEN and CDR2 as SYDVKM. V lost 5 bases and J lost 11, with 9 bases in between. In the PCR, 60 Vbeta and 13 Jbeta primers were used. The assay was immunoSEQ multiplex PCR, and TCRdb's table has in-frame clones only and misses some. Among 120,000 or so clones listed, 78% were seen once. The V and J genes are TRBV28 and TRBJ2-2; no definite D call. The receptor comes from a man younger than 45 in good health and CMV-seropositive. The sample comprised PBMCs. The CDR3 nucleotides read TGTGCCAGCAGTACCCGACTTGAGCTGTTTTTT. Amino acids: CASSTRLELFF.